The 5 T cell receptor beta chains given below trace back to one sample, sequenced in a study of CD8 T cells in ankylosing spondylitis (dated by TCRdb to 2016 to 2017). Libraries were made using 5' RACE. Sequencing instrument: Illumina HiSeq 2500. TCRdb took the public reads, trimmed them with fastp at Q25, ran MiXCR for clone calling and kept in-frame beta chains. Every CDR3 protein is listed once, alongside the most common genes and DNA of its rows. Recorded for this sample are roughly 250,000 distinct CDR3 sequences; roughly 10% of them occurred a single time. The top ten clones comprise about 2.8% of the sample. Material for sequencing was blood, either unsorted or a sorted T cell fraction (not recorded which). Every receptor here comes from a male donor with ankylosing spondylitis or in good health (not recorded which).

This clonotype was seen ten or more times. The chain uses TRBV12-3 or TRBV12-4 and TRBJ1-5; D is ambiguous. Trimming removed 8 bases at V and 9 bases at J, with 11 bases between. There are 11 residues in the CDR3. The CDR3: CASLGKGPQHF. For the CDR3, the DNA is TGTGCCAGCCTGGGAAAGGGGCCCCAGCATTTT.

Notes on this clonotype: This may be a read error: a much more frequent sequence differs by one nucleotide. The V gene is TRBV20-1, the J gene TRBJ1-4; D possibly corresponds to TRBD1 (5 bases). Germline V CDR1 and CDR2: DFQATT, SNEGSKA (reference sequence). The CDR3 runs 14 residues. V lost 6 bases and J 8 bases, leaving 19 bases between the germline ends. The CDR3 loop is CSASRGGPREKLFF. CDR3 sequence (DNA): TGCAGTGCCAGCCGGGGCGGCCCACGAGAAAAACTGTTTTTT.

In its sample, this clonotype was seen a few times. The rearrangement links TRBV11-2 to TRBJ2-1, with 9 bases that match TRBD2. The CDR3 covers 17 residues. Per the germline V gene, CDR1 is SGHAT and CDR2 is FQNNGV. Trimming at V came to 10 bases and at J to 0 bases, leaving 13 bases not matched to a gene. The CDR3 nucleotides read TGTGCCACCTCCCACTTTATTAGCGGGAGCTCCTACAATGAGCAGTTCTTC. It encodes CATSHFISGSSYNEQFF.

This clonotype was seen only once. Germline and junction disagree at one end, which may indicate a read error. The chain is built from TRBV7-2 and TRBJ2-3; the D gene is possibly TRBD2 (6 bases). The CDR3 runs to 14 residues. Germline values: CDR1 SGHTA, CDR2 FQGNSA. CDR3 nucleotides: TGTGCCAGCAGCCCCTGGACTATGGGTGATACACAGTATTTT. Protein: CASSPWTMGDTQYF.

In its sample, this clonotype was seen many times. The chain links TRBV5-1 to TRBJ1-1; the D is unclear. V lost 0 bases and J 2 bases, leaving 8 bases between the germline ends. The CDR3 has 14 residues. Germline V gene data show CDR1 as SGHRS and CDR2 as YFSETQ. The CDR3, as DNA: TGCGCCAGCAGCTTGGGACGGGAAAACACTGAAGCTTTCTTT. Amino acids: CASSLGRENTEAFF.